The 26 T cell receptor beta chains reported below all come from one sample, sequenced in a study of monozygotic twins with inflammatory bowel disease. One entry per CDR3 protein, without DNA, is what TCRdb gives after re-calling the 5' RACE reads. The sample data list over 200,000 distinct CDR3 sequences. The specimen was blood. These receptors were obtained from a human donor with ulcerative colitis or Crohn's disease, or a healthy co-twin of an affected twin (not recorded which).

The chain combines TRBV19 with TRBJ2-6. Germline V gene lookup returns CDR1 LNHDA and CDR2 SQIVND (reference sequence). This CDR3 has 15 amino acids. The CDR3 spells CASSIGYSGANVLTF.

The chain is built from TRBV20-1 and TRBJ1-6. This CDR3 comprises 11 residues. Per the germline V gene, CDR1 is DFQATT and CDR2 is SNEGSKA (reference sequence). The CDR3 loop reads CSAPPHTAHHF.

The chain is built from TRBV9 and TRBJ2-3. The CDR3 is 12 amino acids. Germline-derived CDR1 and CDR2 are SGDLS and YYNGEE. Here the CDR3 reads CASSGSTDTQYF.

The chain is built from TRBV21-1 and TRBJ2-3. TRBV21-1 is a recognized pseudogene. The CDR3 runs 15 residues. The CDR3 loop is CASSKVGLVRRTQYF.

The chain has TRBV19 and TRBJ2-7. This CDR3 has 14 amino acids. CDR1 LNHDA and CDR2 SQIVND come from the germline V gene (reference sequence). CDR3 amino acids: CASSRQKSSYEQYF.

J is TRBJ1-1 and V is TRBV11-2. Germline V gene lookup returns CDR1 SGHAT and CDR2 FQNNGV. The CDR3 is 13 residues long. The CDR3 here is CASSLDRDSEAFF.

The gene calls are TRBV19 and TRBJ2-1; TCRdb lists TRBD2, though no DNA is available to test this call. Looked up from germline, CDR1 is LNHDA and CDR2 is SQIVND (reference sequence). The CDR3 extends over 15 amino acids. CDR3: CASSSGSMVYNEQFF.

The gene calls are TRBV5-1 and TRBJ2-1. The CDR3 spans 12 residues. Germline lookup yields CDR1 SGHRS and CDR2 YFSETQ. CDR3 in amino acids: CASSLNAAQQFF.

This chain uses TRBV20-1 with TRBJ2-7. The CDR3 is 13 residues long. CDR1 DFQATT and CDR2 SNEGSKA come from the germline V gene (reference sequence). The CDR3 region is CSARDDASYEQYF.

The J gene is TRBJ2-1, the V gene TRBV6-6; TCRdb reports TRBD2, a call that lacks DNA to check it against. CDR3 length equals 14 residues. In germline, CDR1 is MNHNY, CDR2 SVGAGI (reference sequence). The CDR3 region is CASSPRLAGNEQFF.

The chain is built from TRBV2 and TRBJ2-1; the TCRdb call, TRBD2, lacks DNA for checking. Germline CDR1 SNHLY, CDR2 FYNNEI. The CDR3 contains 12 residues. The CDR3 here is CATTITSGSEFF.

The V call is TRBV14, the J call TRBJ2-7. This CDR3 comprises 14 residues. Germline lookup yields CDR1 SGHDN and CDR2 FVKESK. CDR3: CASSQLDPNYEQYF.

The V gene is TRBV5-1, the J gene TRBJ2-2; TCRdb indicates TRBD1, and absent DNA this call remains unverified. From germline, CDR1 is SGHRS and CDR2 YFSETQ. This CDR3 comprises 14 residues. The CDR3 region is CASTRTGDTGELFF.

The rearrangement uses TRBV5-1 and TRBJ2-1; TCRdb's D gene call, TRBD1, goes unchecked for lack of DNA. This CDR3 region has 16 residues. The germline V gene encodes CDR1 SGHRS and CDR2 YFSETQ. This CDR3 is CASSLTGGDSYNEQFF.

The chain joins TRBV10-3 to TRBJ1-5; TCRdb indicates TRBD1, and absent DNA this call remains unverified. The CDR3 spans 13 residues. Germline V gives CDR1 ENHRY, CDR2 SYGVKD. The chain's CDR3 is CAIAPGQDQPQHF.

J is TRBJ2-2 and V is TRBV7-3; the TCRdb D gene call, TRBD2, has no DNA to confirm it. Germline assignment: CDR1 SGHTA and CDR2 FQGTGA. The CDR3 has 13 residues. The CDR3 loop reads CASSMTSGGELFF.

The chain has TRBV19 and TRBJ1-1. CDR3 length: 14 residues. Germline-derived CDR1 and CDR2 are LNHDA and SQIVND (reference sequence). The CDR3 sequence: CASSIVGMNTEAFF. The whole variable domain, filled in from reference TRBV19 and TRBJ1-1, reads DGGITQSPKYLFRKEGQNVTLSCEQNLNHDAMYWYRQDPGQGLRLIYYSQIVNDFQKGDIAEGYSVSREKKESFPLTVTSAQKNPTAFYLCASSIVGMNTEAFFGQGTRLTVV.

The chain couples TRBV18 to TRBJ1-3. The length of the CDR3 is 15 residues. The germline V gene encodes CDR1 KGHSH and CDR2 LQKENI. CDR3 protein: CASSPMEASGNTIYF.

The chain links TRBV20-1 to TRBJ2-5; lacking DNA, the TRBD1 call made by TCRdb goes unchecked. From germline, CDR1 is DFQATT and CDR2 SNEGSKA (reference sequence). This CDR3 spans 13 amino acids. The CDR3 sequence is CSARGQKQETQYF.

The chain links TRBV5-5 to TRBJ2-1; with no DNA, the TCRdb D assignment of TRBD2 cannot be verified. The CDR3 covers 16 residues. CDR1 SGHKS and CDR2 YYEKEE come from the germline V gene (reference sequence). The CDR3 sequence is CASSARLAGGPLEQFF. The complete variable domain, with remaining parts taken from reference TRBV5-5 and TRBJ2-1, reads DAGVTQSPTHLIKTRGQQVTLRCSPISGHKSVSWYQQVLGQGPQFIFQYYEKEERGRGNFPDRFSARQFPNYSSELNVNALLLGDSALYLCASSARLAGGPLEQFFGPGTRLTVL.

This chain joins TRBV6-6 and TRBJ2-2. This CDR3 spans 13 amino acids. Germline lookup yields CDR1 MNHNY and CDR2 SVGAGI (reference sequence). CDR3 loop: CASRSDDTGELFF.

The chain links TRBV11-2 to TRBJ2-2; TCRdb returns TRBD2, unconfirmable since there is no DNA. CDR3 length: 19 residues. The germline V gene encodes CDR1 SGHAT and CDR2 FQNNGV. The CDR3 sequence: CASSPGWAGGIANTGELFF.

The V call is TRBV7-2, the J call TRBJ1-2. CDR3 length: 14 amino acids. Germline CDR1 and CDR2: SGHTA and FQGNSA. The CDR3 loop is CASSLEWVNYGYTF.

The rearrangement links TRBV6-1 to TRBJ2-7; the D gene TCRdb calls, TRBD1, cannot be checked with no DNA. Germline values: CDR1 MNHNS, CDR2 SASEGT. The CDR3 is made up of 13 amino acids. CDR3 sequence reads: CASNRDRYDEQYF.

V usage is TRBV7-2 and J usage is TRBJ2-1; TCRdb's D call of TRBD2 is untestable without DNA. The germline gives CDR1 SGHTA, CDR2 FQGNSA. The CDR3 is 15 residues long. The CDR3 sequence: CASSPSGGAYNEQFF.

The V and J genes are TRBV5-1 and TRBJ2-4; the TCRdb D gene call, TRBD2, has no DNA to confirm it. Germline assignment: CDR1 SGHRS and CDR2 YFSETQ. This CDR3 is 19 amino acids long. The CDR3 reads CASSLEGTSGGLAKNIQYF.